This TCR beta chain was identified during a study of T cells in localized non-small cell lung cancer. V was trimmed by 0 bases and J by 0 bases, leaving 14 bases between them. The germline V gene encodes CDR1 MGHRA and CDR2 YSYEKL. CDR3 length: 17 residues. Worth noting for this clone: Its antigen is undetermined.

Study-wide points: Among the tissues sampled, uninvolved adjacent lung had the highest T cell clonality, above tumor. Of the top 100 tumor clones, median about 53 were in adjacent lung, approximately 28 among its top 100.

Method: immunoSEQ multiplex PCR; TCRdb's copy keeps in-frame clones and lacks some. The sample shows about 2,600 clones, 20% to 30% of them seen only once. The rearrangement links TRBV4-1 to TRBJ1-2, with D unclear. The material sequenced was lung tumor tissue, taken before any cancer treatment. The TCR comes from a female donor at least 60 years old with stage I lung adenocarcinoma. The CDR3 sequence: CASSQDDGRHSNYGYTF. Here the CDR3 DNA reads TGCGCCAGCAGCCAAGATGATGGCAGACATTCTAACTATGGCTACACCTTC.